A selection of T cell receptor beta chains follows, all from one sample in a study of T cell responses to AZD1222 COVID-19 vaccine. TCRdb's table, derived via immunoSEQ multiplex PCR, lists solely in-frame clones and lacks some. Among 100,000 to 150,000 clones listed, approximately 89% were seen once. Here the sequenced sample was peripheral blood, taken on day 0 of AZD1222 vaccination. These receptors all come from an adult in good health. The CDR3 runs from the conserved cysteine through the conserved F or W. The order of the fields is clone size, D gene, V gene, J gene, CDR3 protein, CDR3 DNA. A D gene is named only where the DNA matches it firmly. Clone size appears in some rows only: once, few, many, or a class for an expanded clone.

abundance: NA
d_gene: NA
v_gene: TRBV19
j_gene: TRBJ1-5
CDR3aa: CASSSRGAYNQPQHF
CDR3nt: TGTGCCAGTAGTTCCCGCGGGGCCTACAATCAGCCCCAGCATTTT

abundance: NA
d_gene: NA
v_gene: TRBV30
j_gene: TRBJ1-4
CDR3aa: CAWSRTRAEKLFF
CDR3nt: TGTGCCTGGAGTCGGACTCGGGCTGAAAAACTGTTTTTT

abundance: NA
d_gene: NA
v_gene: TRBV7-2
j_gene: TRBJ2-2
CDR3aa: CASSLDRVNTGELFF
CDR3nt: TGTGCCAGCAGCTTGGATAGGGTTAACACCGGGGAGCTGTTTTTT

abundance: few
d_gene: NA
v_gene: TRBV7-2
j_gene: TRBJ2-7
CDR3aa: CASSLDSSYEQYF
CDR3nt: TGTGCCAGCAGCTTAGACAGCTCCTACGAGCAGTACTTC

abundance: NA
d_gene: TRBD2
v_gene: TRBV13
j_gene: TRBJ2-3
CDR3aa: CASSKTSGRYDTQYF
CDR3nt: TGTGCCAGCAGCAAGACTAGCGGGCGCTATGATACGCAGTATTTT

abundance: NA
d_gene: NA
v_gene: TRBV5-5
j_gene: TRBJ2-7
CDR3aa: CASSLGTSSYEQYF
CDR3nt: TGTGCCAGCAGCTTGGGGACCTCCTCCTACGAGCAGTACTTC

abundance: NA
d_gene: TRBD1
v_gene: TRBV27
j_gene: TRBJ2-1
CDR3aa: CASRGQGNNEQFF
CDR3nt: TGTGCCAGTCGAGGACAGGGAAACAATGAGCAGTTCTTC

abundance: NA
d_gene: NA
v_gene: TRBV28
j_gene: TRBJ1-4
CDR3aa: CASSSPQEVEKLFF
CDR3nt: TGTGCCAGCAGTTCCCCCCAAGAGGTTGAAAAACTGTTTTTT

abundance: NA
d_gene: TRBD2
v_gene: TRBV6-5
j_gene: TRBJ2-7
CDR3aa: CASSQLAGGSYEQYF
CDR3nt: TGTGCCAGCAGCCAACTAGCGGGAGGATCCTACGAGCAGTACTTC

abundance: NA
d_gene: NA
v_gene: TRBV21-1
j_gene: TRBJ2-3
CDR3aa: CASSKEGTSGVDTQYF
CDR3nt: TGTGCCAGCAGCAAAGAGGGGACTAGCGGAGTAGATACGCAGTATTTT

abundance: NA
d_gene: NA
v_gene: TRBV18
j_gene: TRBJ1-5
CDR3aa: CASSPQPNQPQHF
CDR3nt: TGTGCCAGCTCACCCCAGCCTAATCAGCCCCAGCATTTT

abundance: NA
d_gene: NA
v_gene: TRBV12-3/TRBV12-4
j_gene: TRBJ1-1
CDR3aa: CASSIRGHTEAFF
CDR3nt: TGTGCCAGCAGCATCAGAGGGCATACTGAAGCTTTCTTT

abundance: NA
d_gene: TRBD1
v_gene: TRBV6-1
j_gene: TRBJ1-6
CDR3aa: CASSDGQGFNSPLHF
CDR3nt: TGTGCCAGCAGTGACGGACAGGGTTTTAATTCACCCCTCCACTTT

abundance: once
d_gene: TRBD1
v_gene: TRBV3-1/TRBV3-2
j_gene: TRBJ1-4
CDR3aa: CASRWTGDEKLFF
CDR3nt: TGTGCCAGCAGGTGGACAGGGGATGAAAAACTGTTTTTT

abundance: NA
d_gene: NA
v_gene: TRBV6-2/TRBV6-3
j_gene: TRBJ1-5
CDR3aa: CASSRRGDQPQHF
CDR3nt: TGTGCCAGCAGTCGTCGGGGGGATCAGCCCCAGCATTTT

abundance: NA
d_gene: TRBD1
v_gene: TRBV28
j_gene: TRBJ1-4
CDR3aa: CASSHRGLANEKLFF
CDR3nt: TGTGCCAGCAGTCACAGGGGGCTGGCTAATGAAAAACTGTTTTTT

abundance: NA
d_gene: NA
v_gene: TRBV27
j_gene: TRBJ2-5
CDR3aa: CASSPGLPSETQYF
CDR3nt: TGTGCCAGCAGTCCGGGACTTCCGTCGGAGACCCAGTACTTC

abundance: NA
d_gene: TRBD1
v_gene: TRBV10-3
j_gene: TRBJ2-5
CDR3aa: CATEDRVGQETQYF
CDR3nt: TGTGCCACCGAGGACAGGGTAGGGCAAGAGACCCAGTACTTC

abundance: NA
d_gene: NA
v_gene: TRBV15
j_gene: TRBJ1-6
CDR3aa: CATSREVGGNSPLHF
CDR3nt: TGTGCCACCAGCAGAGAGGTTGGGGGAAATTCACCCCTCCACTTT

abundance: NA
d_gene: NA
v_gene: TRBV28
j_gene: TRBJ2-3
CDR3aa: CASSIGDTQYF
CDR3nt: TGTGCCAGCAGTATAGGGGATACGCAGTATTTT

abundance: NA
d_gene: NA
v_gene: TRBV5-5
j_gene: TRBJ1-5
CDR3aa: CASSSDGNQPQHF
CDR3nt: TGTGCCAGCAGCTCGGATGGCAATCAGCCCCAGCATTTT

abundance: NA
d_gene: NA
v_gene: TRBV4-2
j_gene: TRBJ2-3
CDR3aa: CASSQGGDFTDTQYF
CDR3nt: TGTGCCAGCAGCCAAGGCGGGGACTTCACAGATACGCAGTATTTT

abundance: NA
d_gene: NA
v_gene: TRBV6-5
j_gene: TRBJ1-1
CDR3aa: CASSYGDDSNTEAFF
CDR3nt: TGTGCCAGCAGTTATGGGGATGACTCGAACACTGAAGCTTTCTTT

abundance: NA
d_gene: TRBD1
v_gene: TRBV3-1/TRBV3-2
j_gene: TRBJ1-3
CDR3aa: CASSQEVTGGNTIYF
CDR3nt: TGTGCCAGCAGCCAAGAGGTGACAGGGGGAAACACCATATATTTT

abundance: few
d_gene: TRBD2
v_gene: TRBV4-2
j_gene: TRBJ2-7
CDR3aa: CASSQDLPAGASAVGHEQYF
CDR3nt: TGTGCCAGCAGCCAAGATCTACCAGCGGGGGCCTCAGCCGTAGGGCACGAGCAGTACTTC

abundance: NA
d_gene: NA
v_gene: TRBV7-9
j_gene: TRBJ2-2
CDR3aa: CAHSPSSNTGELFF
CDR3nt: TGTGCCCACTCTCCCTCATCGAACACCGGGGAGCTGTTTTTT

abundance: NA
d_gene: NA
v_gene: TRBV5-8
j_gene: TRBJ2-1
CDR3aa: CASSLRLDSYNEQFF
CDR3nt: TGTGCCAGCAGCTTGAGACTCGACTCCTACAATGAGCAGTTCTTC

abundance: NA
d_gene: NA
v_gene: TRBV28
j_gene: TRBJ1-5
CDR3aa: CASTLSGPLPQPQHF
CDR3nt: TGTGCCAGCACTCTTTCGGGGCCCCTACCCCAGCCCCAGCATTTT

abundance: NA
d_gene: NA
v_gene: TRBV6-2/TRBV6-3
j_gene: TRBJ2-1
CDR3aa: CASSYSGTEEYNEQFF
CDR3nt: TGTGCCAGCAGTTATTCCGGGACGGAGGAATACAATGAGCAGTTCTTC

abundance: NA
d_gene: NA
v_gene: TRBV2
j_gene: TRBJ2-7
CDR3aa: CASMWDRQGYEQYF
CDR3nt: TGTGCCAGCATGTGGGACCGCCAGGGCTACGAGCAGTACTTC

abundance: NA
d_gene: TRBD1
v_gene: TRBV28
j_gene: TRBJ1-2
CDR3aa: CASGIKRGLTTNYGYTF
CDR3nt: TGTGCCAGCGGCATAAAAAGGGGGCTCACAACTAACTATGGCTACACCTTC

abundance: few
d_gene: NA
v_gene: TRBV29-1
j_gene: TRBJ2-5
CDR3aa: CSVRGGEETQYF
CDR3nt: TGCAGCGTTAGGGGCGGGGAGGAGACCCAGTACTTC

abundance: NA
d_gene: TRBD1
v_gene: TRBV5-5
j_gene: TRBJ1-2
CDR3aa: CASIPGTGDYLGYGYTF
CDR3nt: TGTGCCAGCATACCCGGGACAGGGGACTATCTTGGCTATGGCTACACCTTC

abundance: NA
d_gene: NA
v_gene: TRBV10-3
j_gene: TRBJ1-6
CDR3aa: CAISESRGMDNSPLHF
CDR3nt: TGTGCCATCAGTGAGTCGAGGGGTATGGATAATTCACCCCTCCACTTT

abundance: NA
d_gene: TRBD2
v_gene: TRBV18
j_gene: TRBJ2-3
CDR3aa: CASSPGTRTDTQYF
CDR3nt: TGTGCCAGCTCACCAGGGACTAGAACAGATACGCAGTATTTT

abundance: NA
d_gene: NA
v_gene: TRBV18
j_gene: TRBJ1-1
CDR3aa: CASSRRAGDLNTEAFF
CDR3nt: TGTGCCAGCTCACGAAGGGCAGGGGATCTGAACACTGAAGCTTTCTTT

abundance: NA
d_gene: TRBD1
v_gene: TRBV2
j_gene: TRBJ1-2
CDR3aa: CASSEGQVYGYTF
CDR3nt: TGTGCCAGCTCCGAGGGACAGGTCTATGGCTACACCTTC

abundance: NA
d_gene: TRBD2
v_gene: TRBV15
j_gene: TRBJ2-7
CDR3aa: CATSRDRAGVGYEQYF
CDR3nt: TGTGCCACCAGCAGAGATCGGGCGGGAGTAGGGTACGAGCAGTACTTC

abundance: NA
d_gene: NA
v_gene: TRBV6-5
j_gene: TRBJ1-5
CDR3aa: CASSPGDSQPQHF
CDR3nt: TGTGCCAGCAGTCCAGGGGATAGTCAGCCCCAGCATTTT

abundance: NA
d_gene: NA
v_gene: TRBV13
j_gene: TRBJ1-3
CDR3aa: CASSLGASSGNTIYF
CDR3nt: TGTGCCAGCAGTTTAGGGGCCTCGTCTGGAAACACCATATATTTT

abundance: NA
d_gene: TRBD2
v_gene: TRBV7-2
j_gene: TRBJ2-3
CDR3aa: CASSLLGPAGPHTDTQYF
CDR3nt: TGTGCCAGCAGCTTATTGGGGCCAGCGGGGCCCCACACAGATACGCAGTATTTT

abundance: NA
d_gene: NA
v_gene: TRBV4-3
j_gene: TRBJ1-1
CDR3aa: CASSQKTVTEAFF
CDR3nt: TGCGCCAGCAGCCAAAAGACAGTCACTGAAGCTTTCTTT

abundance: once
d_gene: NA
v_gene: TRBV5-5
j_gene: TRBJ1-4
CDR3aa: CASSLGPENEKLFF
CDR3nt: TGTGCCAGCAGCTTGGGCCCAGAAAATGAAAAACTGTTTTTT

abundance: NA
d_gene: NA
v_gene: TRBV27
j_gene: TRBJ1-1
CDR3aa: CASYRGDEAFF
CDR3nt: TGTGCCAGCTACCGTGGGGACGAAGCTTTCTTT

abundance: NA
d_gene: NA
v_gene: TRBV30
j_gene: TRBJ1-1
CDR3aa: CAWSWGWGTEAFF
CDR3nt: TGTGCCTGGAGTTGGGGTTGGGGGACTGAAGCTTTCTTT

abundance: NA
d_gene: TRBD1
v_gene: TRBV7-9
j_gene: TRBJ2-1
CDR3aa: CASSLVYRGLNNEQFF
CDR3nt: TGTGCCAGCAGCTTAGTTTACAGGGGTTTAAACAATGAGCAGTTCTTC

abundance: NA
d_gene: NA
v_gene: TRBV28
j_gene: TRBJ1-1
CDR3aa: CASSLMGFGPELYEAFF
CDR3nt: TGTGCCAGCAGTTTAATGGGCTTCGGTCCAGAACTTTATGAAGCTTTCTTT

abundance: NA
d_gene: TRBD1
v_gene: TRBV28
j_gene: TRBJ1-6
CDR3aa: CASSLYGTGGNSPLHF
CDR3nt: TGTGCCAGCAGTTTATACGGGACAGGGGGAAATTCACCCCTCCACTTT

abundance: NA
d_gene: TRBD2
v_gene: TRBV30
j_gene: TRBJ2-3
CDR3aa: CAWTSGRASTDTQYF
CDR3nt: TGTGCCTGGACTAGCGGGAGGGCCAGCACAGATACGCAGTATTTT

abundance: NA
d_gene: TRBD1
v_gene: TRBV11-1
j_gene: TRBJ1-1
CDR3aa: CASSRTGGYTEAFF
CDR3nt: TGTGCCAGCAGCAGAACAGGGGGCTACACTGAAGCTTTCTTT

abundance: NA
d_gene: NA
v_gene: TRBV14
j_gene: TRBJ2-1
CDR3aa: CASSQARRNEQFF
CDR3nt: TGTGCCAGCAGCCAAGCTCGACGCAATGAGCAGTTCTTC

abundance: NA
d_gene: NA
v_gene: TRBV7-6
j_gene: TRBJ2-7
CDR3aa: CASSLAIGNPYEQYF
CDR3nt: TGTGCCAGCAGCTTAGCTATCGGGAACCCCTACGAGCAGTACTTC

abundance: NA
d_gene: TRBD2
v_gene: TRBV4-1
j_gene: TRBJ2-1
CDR3aa: CASSQEVSASGSRGYNEQFF
CDR3nt: TGCGCCAGCAGCCAAGAAGTATCCGCTAGCGGGAGCCGGGGGTACAATGAGCAGTTCTTC